The 25 T cell receptor beta chains given below trace back to one sample, sequenced in a study of Ad26.COV2.S vaccination and SARS-CoV-2 variants. Generated by immunoSEQ multiplex PCR, the TCRdb table keeps only in-frame clones and is missing some. Among roughly 700,000 clones listed, roughly nine tenths were seen once. Treatment defined: about 20 received Ad26.COV2.S at low or high dose, single or two shots; 5 received placebo; per-sample allocation not given. Sampling took place 63 days after the first vaccine or placebo injection. Sample: peripheral blood, taken in a trial of Ad26.COV2.S vaccine versus placebo. The receptors originated from a person aged 18-65 years who received the Ad26.COV2.S COVID-19 vaccine or a placebo.

This chain connects TRBV29-1 to TRBJ2-7; D remains unclear. CDR1 is SQVTM and CDR2 is ANQGSEA in the germline V gene. The CDR3 sequence is 11 residues long. The V end lost 5 bases, the J end lost 5 bases, and 10 bases lay between the germline ends. CDR3 amino acids: CSVQSGHEQYF. CDR3 nucleotides: TGCAGCGTTCAATCTGGGCACGAGCAGTACTTC.

This chain connects TRBV5-6 to TRBJ1-2; TRBD1 aligns across 11 bases. The CDR3 consists of 16 residues. CDR1 is SGHDT and CDR2 is YYEEEE in the germline V gene. V lost 5 bases and J lost 7; bases outside the gene matches: 13. The CDR3 sequence: CASSPLGDRGVSGYTF. Written as DNA, the CDR3 is TGTGCCAGCAGTCCGCTGGGGGACAGGGGGGTTAGTGGCTACACCTTC.

About this clone: Other DNA sequences in the same sample also yield this CDR3. Here the CDR3 reads CASSLSDYEQYF. For the CDR3, the DNA is TGCGCCAGCAGCTTGTCTGACTACGAGCAGTACTTC. The V call is TRBV5-1, the J call TRBJ2-7; D is unresolved. The V gene's germline CDR1 is SGHRS and CDR2 YFSETQ. This CDR3 region has 12 residues. Trimming pared 1 base from V and 3 bases from J, leaving 5 bases between.

The chain is built from TRBV30 and TRBJ2-4, with D perhaps TRBD1 or TRBD2 (5 bases each). The CDR3 contains 15 residues. Germline CDR1 is GTSNPN and CDR2 is SVGIG (reference sequence). The ends were cut back, 3 bases at V and 8 bases at J, with 20 bases in the middle. Written as DNA, the CDR3 is TGTGCCTGGAGCACAGGAGGATCAGGGTGGGACATTCAGTACTTC. Protein sequence: CAWSTGGSGWDIQYF.

The chain recombines TRBV5-1 with TRBJ2-5; TRBD2 is a possible D gene (7 bases). The length of the CDR3 is 15 residues. Trimming left V 0 bases short and J 2 bases short, with 11 bases between. Germline V gene sequence: CDR1 SGHRS, CDR2 YFSETQ. CDR3 loop: CASSLDGGAQETQYF. CDR3 coding DNA: TGCGCCAGCAGCTTGGATGGGGGGGCACAAGAGACCCAGTACTTC.

The chain couples TRBV27 to TRBJ2-7; TRBD2 agrees at 13 bases. The CDR3 has 16 amino acids. With V trimmed by 3 bases and J by 5 bases, 7 bases remained unmatched. The germline V gene has CDR1 MNHEY and CDR2 SMNVEV (reference sequence). The CDR3 DNA reads TGTGCCAGCAGTTTTGTAGGACTAGCGGGAGTCAACGAGCAGTACTTC. This translates into CASSFVGLAGVNEQYF.

The chain employs TRBV4-2 and TRBJ2-7; the D gene is possibly TRBD1 (5 bases). Germline V gene data show CDR1 as LGHNA and CDR2 as YNFKEQ. This CDR3 has 14 amino acids. The ends were cut back, 1 base at V and 3 bases at J, with 10 bases in the middle. The CDR3 spells CASSQVGDYYEQYF. The DNA of the CDR3 is TGTGCCAGCAGCCAAGTAGGGGATTACTACGAGCAGTACTTC.

The sample holds one count of this clone. The chain joins TRBV6-6 to TRBJ2-7, with D perhaps being TRBD1 or TRBD2 (7 bases each). Germline V gives CDR1 MNHNY, CDR2 SVGAGI (reference sequence). The CDR3 totals 14 residues. Trimming took off 6 bases at V and 2 bases at J, with 14 bases between the two ends. This CDR3 is CASSPTGTTYEQYF. The CDR3 bases are TGTGCCAGCAGCCCGACAGGGACTACCTACGAGCAGTACTTC.

The V and J genes are TRBV19 and TRBJ2-1, with D hard to call. The CDR3 contains 15 residues. V dropped 1 base and J dropped 8 bases, with 15 bases sitting between them. Germline-derived CDR1 and CDR2 are LNHDA and SQIVND (reference sequence). For the CDR3, the DNA is TGTGCCAGTAGTATAGGGAGCGCTGGTATCGATGAGCAGTTCTTC. It codes for CASSIGSAGIDEQFF. The full variable domain, its missing parts supplied by reference TRBV19 and TRBJ2-1, is DGGITQSPKYLFRKEGQNVTLSCEQNLNHDAMYWYRQDPGQGLRLIYYSQIVNDFQKGDIAEGYSVSREKKESFPLTVTSAQKNPTAFYLCASSIGSAGIDEQFFGPGTRLTVL.

V gene TRBV7-8 combines with J gene TRBJ2-5; D could derive from TRBD1 or TRBD2 (5 bases each). There are 14 residues in the CDR3. Germline V gene lookup returns CDR1 SGHVS and CDR2 FQNEAQ. Trimming shortened V by 1 base and J by 5 bases, and 11 bases separated the two germline ends. The DNA of the CDR3 is TGTGCCAGCAGCTTAGTGGGCTGGGGGGAGACCCAGTACTTC. This sequence encodes CASSLVGWGETQYF.

The genes are TRBV10-1 and TRBJ2-1, with 13 positions matching TRBD2. V shed 2 bases, J shed 5 bases, and the junction held 6 bases outside the gene matches. CDR1 and CDR2 from the germline V gene are WNHNN and SYGVQD (reference sequence). CDR3 length: 17 amino acids. The CDR3, as DNA: TGCGCCAGCAGTGAGCCCAGAGGACTAGCGGGAGACAATGAGCAGTTCTTC. Translation: CASSEPRGLAGDNEQFF.

This clone was detected once. The chain joins TRBV2 to TRBJ2-3, with 7 bases identical to TRBD2. The CDR3 runs 14 residues. V shed 5 bases and J 2 bases; nucleotides not matched to a gene: 4. Per the germline V gene, CDR1 is SNHLY and CDR2 is FYNNEI. In DNA form, the CDR3 reads TGTGCCAGCAGTATGACTAGCCACACAGATACGCAGTATTTT. This sequence encodes CASSMTSHTDTQYF. Full variable domain (outside the CDR3, taken from reference TRBV2 and TRBJ2-3): EPEVTQTPSHQVTQMGQEVILRCVPISNHLYFYWYRQILGQKVEFLVSFYNNEISEKSEIFDDQFSVERPDGSNFTLKIRSTKLEDSAMYFCASSMTSHTDTQYFGPGTRLTVL.

The CDR3, as DNA: TGTGCCAGCAGCTTGACGGGACAGGGGATGAATCAGCCCCAGCATTTT. This codes for CASSLTGQGMNQPQHF. The chain has TRBV5-6 and TRBJ1-5; TRBD1 matches at 10 bases. J was trimmed by 4 bases and V by 1 base; bases with no gene match: 5. The length of the CDR3 is 16 residues. CDR1 is SGHDT and CDR2 is YYEEEE in the germline V gene.

This chain joins TRBV24-1 and TRBJ2-1; D may be TRBD2 (6 bases). Trimming shortened V by 7 bases and J by 2 bases, and 8 bases separated the two germline ends. CDR1 KGHDR and CDR2 SFDVKD come from the germline V gene. The CDR3 runs 13 residues. The CDR3 here is CATRAGPYNEQFF. The CDR3 nucleotides read TGTGCCACCAGGGCGGGGCCCTACAATGAGCAGTTCTTC.

V gene TRBV7-6 combines with J gene TRBJ1-2; 11 bases line up with TRBD1. Germline CDR1 is SGHVS and CDR2 is FNYEAQ. V was clipped by 4 bases and J by 2 bases; unmatched bases: 6. The CDR3 is made up of 16 amino acids. The CDR3 coding sequence is TGTGCCAGCAGCTACGGGACAGGGGGAACAAACTATGGCTACACCTTC. Protein sequence: CASSYGTGGTNYGYTF.

This rearrangement joins TRBV6-5 to TRBJ1-3; a possible D gene is TRBD1 (6 bases). Germline values: CDR1 MNHEY, CDR2 SVGAGI. The CDR3 has 15 residues. Trimming removed 7 bases from V and 2 bases from J, with 15 bases in between. The CDR3 loop is CASTVIRQAGNTIYF. The DNA for the CDR3 is TGTGCCAGCACGGTAATCCGACAGGCTGGAAACACCATATATTTT.

The chain carries TRBV7-3 and TRBJ1-1; D is unresolved. The CDR3 is 12 residues long. Germline assignment: CDR1 SGHTA and CDR2 FQGTGA. Trimming removed 2 bases at V and 6 bases at J, with 7 bases between. CDR3 bases: TGTGCCAGCAGCTTACGGCATCCTGAAGCTTTCTTT. It encodes CASSLRHPEAFF. Filled out from reference TRBV7-3 and TRBJ1-1, the complete variable domain reads GAGVSQTPSNKVTEKGKYVELRCDPISGHTALYWYRQSLGQGPEFLIYFQGTGAADDSGLPNDRFFAVRPEGSVSTLKIQRTERGDSAVYLCASSLRHPEAFFGQGTRLTVV.

This chain connects TRBV7-9 to TRBJ2-2; D is possibly TRBD1 (6 bases). The CDR3 extends over 15 amino acids. Per germline, CDR1 SEHNR and CDR2 FQNEAQ (reference sequence). Trimming shortened V by 6 bases and J by 1 base, and 12 bases separated the two germline ends. CDR3 DNA: TGTGCCAGCAGGTCGACAGGAAAGAACACCGGGGAGCTGTTTTTT. Translating it yields CASRSTGKNTGELFF.

Note on this clone: Other DNA variants within this sample encode the same CDR3. The genes are TRBV29-1 and TRBJ1-5, with D tentatively TRBD1 (5 bases). Germline loops: CDR1 SQVTM, CDR2 ANQGSEA. V lost 4 bases and J lost 4, with 8 bases in between. The CDR3 totals 12 residues. In DNA, the CDR3 is TGCAGCGTTGGGCAGGGAAATCAGCCCCAGCATTTT. It yields the protein CSVGQGNQPQHF.

The rearrangement joins TRBV7-9 to TRBJ1-1; 8 bases fit TRBD1. The CDR3 loop spans 15 amino acids. Germline values: CDR1 SEHNR, CDR2 FQNEAQ (reference sequence). Unmatched junction bases numbered 9, after V lost 2 bases and J lost 7 bases. In nucleotides, the CDR3 is TGTGCCAGCAGCTTAAGGGCGGACAGGGTGAATGAAGCTTTCTTT. It specifies CASSLRADRVNEAFF.

V is TRBV2 and J is TRBJ2-7; 7 bases match TRBD1. In germline, CDR1 is SNHLY, CDR2 FYNNEI. Trimming removed 6 bases from V and 3 bases from J; junction bases left unmatched: 5. This CDR3 has 13 amino acids. This chain's CDR3 is CASREGQIYEQYF. The CDR3 DNA sequence: TGTGCCAGCAGAGAGGGACAGATCTACGAGCAGTACTTC.

In DNA, the CDR3 is TGTGCCAGCGGGAACAGGGGAGGCTCCTACGAGCAGTACTTC. It yields the protein CASGNRGGSYEQYF. The chain recombines TRBV6-5 with TRBJ2-7; perhaps TRBD1 as D (7 bases). Germline values: CDR1 MNHEY, CDR2 SVGAGI. The length of the CDR3 is 14 residues. V shed 8 bases and J shed 0 bases, with 14 bases lying between them.

The genes are TRBV10-3 and TRBJ2-3; D is unclear. CDR3 size: 11 residues. Germline V gives CDR1 ENHRY, CDR2 SYGVKD. Trimming removed 10 bases from V and 6 bases from J, with 11 bases in between. DNA for the CDR3: TGTGCCACTGCGACGGCCGATACGCAGTATTTT. Its translation is CATATADTQYF.

Concerning this clone: The same CDR3 arises from other DNA sequences in this sample as well. The V and J genes are TRBV2 and TRBJ2-7; D unclear. The CDR3 loop spans 11 amino acids. Germline V CDR1 and CDR2: SNHLY, FYNNEI. Trimming cost V 6 bases and J 2 bases, with 5 bases left between them. The DNA of the CDR3 is TGTGCCAGCAGCCCTACCTACGAGCAGTACTTC. This gives the protein CASSPTYEQYF.

J is TRBJ2-1 and V is TRBV7-9; 8 bases are shared with TRBD2. The CDR3 loop spans 15 amino acids. From germline, CDR1 is SEHNR and CDR2 FQNEAQ (reference sequence). V shed 5 bases and J 3 bases; nucleotides not matched to a gene: 6. The CDR3 is CASSPPGLVYNEQFF. CDR3 bases: TGTGCCAGCAGCCCGCCGGGACTAGTCTACAATGAGCAGTTCTTC.